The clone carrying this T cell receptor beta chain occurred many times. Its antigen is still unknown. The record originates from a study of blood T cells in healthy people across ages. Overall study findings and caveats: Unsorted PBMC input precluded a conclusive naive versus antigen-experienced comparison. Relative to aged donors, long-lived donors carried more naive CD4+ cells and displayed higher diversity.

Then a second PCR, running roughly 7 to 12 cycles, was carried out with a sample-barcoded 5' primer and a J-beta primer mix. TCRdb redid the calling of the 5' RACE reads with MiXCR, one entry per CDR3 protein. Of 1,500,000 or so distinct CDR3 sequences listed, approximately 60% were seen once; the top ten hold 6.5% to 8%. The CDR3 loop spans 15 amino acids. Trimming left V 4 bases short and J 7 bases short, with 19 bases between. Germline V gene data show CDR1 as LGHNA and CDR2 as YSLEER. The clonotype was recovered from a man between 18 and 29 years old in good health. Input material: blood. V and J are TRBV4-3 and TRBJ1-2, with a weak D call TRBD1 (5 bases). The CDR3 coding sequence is TGCGCCAGCAGCCCTGAAGAAGGCAGGGTAACTGGCTACACCTTC. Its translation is CASSPEEGRVTGYTF.